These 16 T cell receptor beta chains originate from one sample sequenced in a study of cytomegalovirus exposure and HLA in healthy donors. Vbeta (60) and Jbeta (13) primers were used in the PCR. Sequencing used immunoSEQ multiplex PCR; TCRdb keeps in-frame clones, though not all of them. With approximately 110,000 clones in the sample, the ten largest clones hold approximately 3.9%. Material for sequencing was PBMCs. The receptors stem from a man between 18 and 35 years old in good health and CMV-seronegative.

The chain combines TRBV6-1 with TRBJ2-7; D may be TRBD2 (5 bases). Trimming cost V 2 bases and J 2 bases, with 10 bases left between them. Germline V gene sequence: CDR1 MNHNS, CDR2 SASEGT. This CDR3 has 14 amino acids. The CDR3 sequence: CASSEFEGTYEQYF. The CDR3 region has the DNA TGTGCCAGCAGTGAATTTGAGGGAACCTACGAGCAGTACTTC.

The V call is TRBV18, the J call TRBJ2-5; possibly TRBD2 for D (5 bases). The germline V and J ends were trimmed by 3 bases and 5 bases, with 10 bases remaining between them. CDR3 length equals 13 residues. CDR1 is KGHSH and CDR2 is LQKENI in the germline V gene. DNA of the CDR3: TGTGCCAGCTCACCTAGGACGGGGGAGACCCAGTACTTC. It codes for CASSPRTGETQYF.

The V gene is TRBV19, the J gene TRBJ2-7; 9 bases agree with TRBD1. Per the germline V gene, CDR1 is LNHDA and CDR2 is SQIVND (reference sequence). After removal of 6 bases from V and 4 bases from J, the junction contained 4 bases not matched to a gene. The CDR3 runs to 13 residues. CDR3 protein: CASSIGQGYEQYF. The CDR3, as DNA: TGTGCCAGTAGCATTGGACAGGGGTACGAGCAGTACTTC.

CDR3 DNA sequence: TGTGCCAGCAGCTTAGCCGGGACAGGGAGCTCCTACGAGCAGTACTTC. It is translated as CASSLAGTGSSYEQYF. The chain combines TRBV7-9 with TRBJ2-5, with 9 bases aligning to TRBD1. The DNA end lines up better with TRBJ2-7; the J call may be wrong. The CDR3 totals 16 residues. Germline CDR1 SEHNR, CDR2 FQNEAQ (reference sequence).

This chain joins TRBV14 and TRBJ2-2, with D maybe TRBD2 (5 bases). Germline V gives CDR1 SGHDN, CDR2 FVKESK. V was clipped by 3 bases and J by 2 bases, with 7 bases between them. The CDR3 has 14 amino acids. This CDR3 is CASSHPGNTGELFF. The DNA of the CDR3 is TGTGCCAGCAGCCACCCGGGAAACACCGGGGAGCTGTTTTTT.

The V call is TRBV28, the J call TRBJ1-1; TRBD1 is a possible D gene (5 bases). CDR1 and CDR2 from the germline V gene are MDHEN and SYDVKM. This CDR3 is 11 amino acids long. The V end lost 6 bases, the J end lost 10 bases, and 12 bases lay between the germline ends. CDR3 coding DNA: TGTGCCAGCAGCCCGAGGAGGGGAGCTTTCTTT. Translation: CASSPRRGAFF.

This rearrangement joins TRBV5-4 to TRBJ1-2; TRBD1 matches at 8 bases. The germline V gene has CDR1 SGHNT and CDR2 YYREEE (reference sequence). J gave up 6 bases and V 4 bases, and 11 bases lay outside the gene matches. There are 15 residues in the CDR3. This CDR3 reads CASSPGQGPVNGYTF. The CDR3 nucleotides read TGTGCCAGCAGCCCTGGACAGGGACCAGTAAATGGCTACACCTTC.

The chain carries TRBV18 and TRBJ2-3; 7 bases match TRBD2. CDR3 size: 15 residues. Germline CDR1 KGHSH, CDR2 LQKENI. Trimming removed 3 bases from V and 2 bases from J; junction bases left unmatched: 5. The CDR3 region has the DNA TGTGCCAGCTCACCTAGGACTAGAAACACAGATACGCAGTATTTT. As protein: CASSPRTRNTDTQYF. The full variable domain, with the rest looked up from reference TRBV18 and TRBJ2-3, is NAGVMQNPRHLVRRRGQEARLRCSPMKGHSHVYWYRQLPEEGLKFMVYLQKENIIDESGMPKERFSAEFPKEGPSILRIQQVVRGDSAAYFCASSPRTRNTDTQYFGPGTRLTVL.

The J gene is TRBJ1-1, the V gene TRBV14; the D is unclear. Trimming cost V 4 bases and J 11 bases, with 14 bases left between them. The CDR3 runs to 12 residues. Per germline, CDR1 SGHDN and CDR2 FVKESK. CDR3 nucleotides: TGTGCCAGCAGCCTAGGGAGGGAAGAGGCTTTCTTT. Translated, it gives CASSLGREEAFF.

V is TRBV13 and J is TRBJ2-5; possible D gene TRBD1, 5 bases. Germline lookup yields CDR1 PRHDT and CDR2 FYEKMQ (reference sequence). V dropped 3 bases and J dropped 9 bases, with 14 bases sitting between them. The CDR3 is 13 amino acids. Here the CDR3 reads CASSFVYKGAQYF. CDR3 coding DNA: TGTGCCAGCAGCTTTGTTTATAAAGGGGCCCAGTACTTC.

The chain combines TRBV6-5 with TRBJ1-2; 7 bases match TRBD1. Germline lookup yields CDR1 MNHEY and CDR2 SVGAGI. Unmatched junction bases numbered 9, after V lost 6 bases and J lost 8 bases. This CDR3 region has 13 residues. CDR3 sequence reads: CASSLIGQAGYTF. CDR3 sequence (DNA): TGTGCCAGCAGCCTAATTGGACAGGCCGGCTACACCTTC.

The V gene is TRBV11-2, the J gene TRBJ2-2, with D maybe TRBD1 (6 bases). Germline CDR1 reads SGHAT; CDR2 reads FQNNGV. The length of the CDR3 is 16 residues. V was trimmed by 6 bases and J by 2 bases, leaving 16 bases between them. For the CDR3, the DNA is TGTGCCAGCAGTCACGCCGGGACACCCAACACCGGGGAGCTGTTTTTT. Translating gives CASSHAGTPNTGELFF.

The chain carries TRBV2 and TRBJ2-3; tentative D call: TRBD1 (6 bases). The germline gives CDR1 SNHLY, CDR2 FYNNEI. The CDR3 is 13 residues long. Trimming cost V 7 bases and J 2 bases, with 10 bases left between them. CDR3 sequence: CASTGVFTDTQYF. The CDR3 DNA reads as TGTGCCAGCACAGGGGTCTTCACAGATACGCAGTATTTT.

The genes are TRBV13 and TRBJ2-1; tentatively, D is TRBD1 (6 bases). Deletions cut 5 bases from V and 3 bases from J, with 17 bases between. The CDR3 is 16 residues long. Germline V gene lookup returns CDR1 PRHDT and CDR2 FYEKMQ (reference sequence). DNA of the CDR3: TGTGCCAGCAGCACCCGACAGGCGGTAATCTACAATGAGCAGTTCTTC. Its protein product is CASSTRQAVIYNEQFF. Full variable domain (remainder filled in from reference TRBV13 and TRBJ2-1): AAGVIQSPRHLIKEKRETATLKCYPIPRHDTVYWYQQGPGQDPQFLISFYEKMQSDKGSIPDRFSAQQFSDYHSELNMSSLELGDSALYFCASSTRQAVIYNEQFFGPGTRLTVL.

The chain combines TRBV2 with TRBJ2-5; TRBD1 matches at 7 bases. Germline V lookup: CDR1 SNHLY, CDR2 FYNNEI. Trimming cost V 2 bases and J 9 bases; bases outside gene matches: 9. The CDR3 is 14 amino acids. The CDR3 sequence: CASSERTGPLPQYF. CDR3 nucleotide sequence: TGTGCCAGCAGTGAAAGGACAGGTCCGCTGCCCCAGTACTTC.

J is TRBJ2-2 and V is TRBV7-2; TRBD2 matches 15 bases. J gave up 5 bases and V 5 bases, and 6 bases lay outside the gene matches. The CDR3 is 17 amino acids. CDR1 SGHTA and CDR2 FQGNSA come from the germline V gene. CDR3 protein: CASSPGLAGGWTGELFF. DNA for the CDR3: TGTGCCAGCAGCCCCGGACTAGCGGGAGGGTGGACCGGGGAGCTGTTTTTT.